This T cell receptor beta chain was profiled in a study of graft-versus-host responses after intestinal transplantation. Study results and caveats: Allografts of patients with graft-donor T cell macrochimerism showed high graft-versus-host to host-versus-graft clone ratios. The recipient marrow held GvH clones, and some of them showed up first in ileum or blood.

Assay: immunoSEQ multiplex PCR; the TCRdb copy retains only in-frame clones and omits some. The table has around 89,000 clones, around 90% seen once. As to this clone: Its antigen is as yet unknown. A read error may produce the germline difference seen at one junction end.

CDR3 length: 12 amino acids. Per germline, CDR1 SGHRS and CDR2 YFSETQ. This clonotype originated in a human donor who was the organ donor for an intestinal transplant. Sequenced here: unstimulated CD8+ T cells sorted from spleen or lymph node cells, sampled before transplant. This sequence joins TRBV5-1 and TRBJ2-1, with TRBD1 identical over 7 bases. The CDR3 sequence: CASSWNRDSLVF. The CDR3 DNA reads as TGCGCCAGCAGCTGGAACCGGGACAGCCTTGTCTTC. Full variable domain (rest looked up from reference TRBV5-1 and TRBJ2-1): KAGVTQTPRYLIKTRGQQVTLSCSPISGHRSVSWYQQTPGQGLQFLFEYFSETQRNKGNFPGRFSGRQFSNSRSEMNVSTLELGDSALYLCASSWNRDSLVFGPGTRLTVL.